The sequence of this T cell receptor (beta chain) was determined in a study of vaccination effects on CD4 cells after COVID-19. Study-wide results and limits: Convalescent patients were few in the study, and early post-infection timepoints were absent. Healthy vaccinees showed cross-reactivity with common cold coronaviruses in only 1 of 255 vaccine-induced clones.

As to this clone: The antigen remains undetermined.

Method: immunoSEQ multiplex PCR; TCRdb's copy keeps in-frame clones and lacks some. Of some 59,000 clones listed, roughly 80% are singletons. Antigen-specific CD4+ T cells were expanded (with viral peptide pools) by the ViraFEST assay ahead of sequencing. Following culture for approximately ten days, CD4+ T cells were isolated. Cells had half their medium changed to IL-2 medium on days 3 and 7. V lost 4 bases and J lost 0; bases outside the gene matches: 5. From germline, CDR1 is LGHNA and CDR2 YNFKEQ. The CDR3 consists of 15 residues. Specimen: CD4+ T cells from PBMCs cultured with HCoV-229E spike peptides, collected before COVID-19 vaccination. The source is a human donor who received a COVID-19 vaccine. The chain recombines TRBV4-2 with TRBJ1-1; 7 nucleotides line up with TRBD1. CDR3 in DNA: TGTGCCAGCAGCCGGGAGGGACAGATGAACACTGAAGCTTTCTTT. It translates to CASSREGQMNTEAFF.